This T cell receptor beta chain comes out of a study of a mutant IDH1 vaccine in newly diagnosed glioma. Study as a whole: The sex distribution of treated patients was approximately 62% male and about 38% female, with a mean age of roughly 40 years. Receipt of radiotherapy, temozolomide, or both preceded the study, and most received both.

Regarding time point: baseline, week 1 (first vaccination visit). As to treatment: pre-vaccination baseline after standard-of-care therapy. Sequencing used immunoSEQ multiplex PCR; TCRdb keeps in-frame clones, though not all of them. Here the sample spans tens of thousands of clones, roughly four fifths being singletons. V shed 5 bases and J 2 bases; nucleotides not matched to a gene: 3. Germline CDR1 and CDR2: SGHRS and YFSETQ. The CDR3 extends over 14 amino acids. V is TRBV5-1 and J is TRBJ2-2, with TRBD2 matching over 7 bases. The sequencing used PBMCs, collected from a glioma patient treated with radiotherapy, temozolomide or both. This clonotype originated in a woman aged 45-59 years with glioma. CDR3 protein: CASRGGLNTGELFF. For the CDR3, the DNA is TGCGCCAGCAGGGGGGGACTAAACACCGGGGAGCTGTTTTTT. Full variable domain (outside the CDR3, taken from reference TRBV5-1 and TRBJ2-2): KAGVTQTPRYLIKTRGQQVTLSCSPISGHRSVSWYQQTPGQGLQFLFEYFSETQRNKGNFPGRFSGRQFSNSRSEMNVSTLELGDSALYLCASRGGLNTGELFFGEGSRLTVL.